The entry below describes one TCR beta chain. Method: immunoSEQ multiplex PCR; TCRdb's copy keeps in-frame clones and lacks some. Of approximately 14,000 clones listed, 68% are singletons. This entry is derived from a study of CD4+ T cells in melanoma. Trimming removed 7 bases from V and 4 bases from J, with 20 bases in between. Germline CDR1 and CDR2: SGHRS and YFSETQ. The CDR3 runs to 15 residues. Sample: cells from a culture (not recorded whether cultured in vitro). The J gene is TRBJ1-1, the V gene TRBV5-1; tentatively, D is TRBD1 (5 bases). The receptor comes from a human donor with melanoma. The CDR3 protein is CASGGSALSGTEAFF. CDR3 in DNA: TGCGCCAGCGGGGGGTCGGCCCTAAGTGGCACTGAAGCTTTCTTT. The whole variable domain, remainder taken from reference TRBV5-1 and TRBJ1-1, is KAGVTQTPRYLIKTRGQQVTLSCSPISGHRSVSWYQQTPGQGLQFLFEYFSETQRNKGNFPGRFSGRQFSNSRSEMNVSTLELGDSALYLCASGGSALSGTEAFFGQGTRLTVV.